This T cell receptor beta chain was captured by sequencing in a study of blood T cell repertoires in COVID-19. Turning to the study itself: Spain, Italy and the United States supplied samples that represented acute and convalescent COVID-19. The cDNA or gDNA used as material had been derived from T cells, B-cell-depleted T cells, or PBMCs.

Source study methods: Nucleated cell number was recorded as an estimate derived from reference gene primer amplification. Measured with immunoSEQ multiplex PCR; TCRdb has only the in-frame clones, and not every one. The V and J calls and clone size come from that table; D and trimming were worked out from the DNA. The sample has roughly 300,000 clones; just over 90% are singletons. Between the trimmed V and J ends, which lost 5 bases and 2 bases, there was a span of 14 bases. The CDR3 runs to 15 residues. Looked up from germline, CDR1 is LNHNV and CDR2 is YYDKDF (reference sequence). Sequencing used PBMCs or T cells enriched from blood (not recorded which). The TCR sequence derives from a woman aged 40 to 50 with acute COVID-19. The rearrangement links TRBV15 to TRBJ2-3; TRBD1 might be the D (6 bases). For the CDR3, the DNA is TGTGCCACCAGCCTAGAACAGGGACCCACAGATACGCAGTATTTT. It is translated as CATSLEQGPTDTQYF.